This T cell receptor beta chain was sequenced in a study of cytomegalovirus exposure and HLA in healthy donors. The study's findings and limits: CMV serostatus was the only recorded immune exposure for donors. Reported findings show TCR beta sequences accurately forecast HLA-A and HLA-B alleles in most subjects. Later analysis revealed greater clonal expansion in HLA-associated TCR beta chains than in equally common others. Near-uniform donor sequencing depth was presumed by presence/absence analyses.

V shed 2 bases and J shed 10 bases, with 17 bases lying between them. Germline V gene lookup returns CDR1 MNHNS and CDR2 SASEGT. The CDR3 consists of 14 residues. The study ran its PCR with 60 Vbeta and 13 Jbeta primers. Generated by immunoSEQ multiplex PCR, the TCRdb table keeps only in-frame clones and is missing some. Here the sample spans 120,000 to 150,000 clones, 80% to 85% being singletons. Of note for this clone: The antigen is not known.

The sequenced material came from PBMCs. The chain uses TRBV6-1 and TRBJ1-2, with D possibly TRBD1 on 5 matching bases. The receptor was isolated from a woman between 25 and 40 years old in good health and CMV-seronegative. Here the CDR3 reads CASSEKSRVWDYTF. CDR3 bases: TGTGCCAGCAGTGAAAAGTCCAGGGTCTGGGACTACACCTTC.